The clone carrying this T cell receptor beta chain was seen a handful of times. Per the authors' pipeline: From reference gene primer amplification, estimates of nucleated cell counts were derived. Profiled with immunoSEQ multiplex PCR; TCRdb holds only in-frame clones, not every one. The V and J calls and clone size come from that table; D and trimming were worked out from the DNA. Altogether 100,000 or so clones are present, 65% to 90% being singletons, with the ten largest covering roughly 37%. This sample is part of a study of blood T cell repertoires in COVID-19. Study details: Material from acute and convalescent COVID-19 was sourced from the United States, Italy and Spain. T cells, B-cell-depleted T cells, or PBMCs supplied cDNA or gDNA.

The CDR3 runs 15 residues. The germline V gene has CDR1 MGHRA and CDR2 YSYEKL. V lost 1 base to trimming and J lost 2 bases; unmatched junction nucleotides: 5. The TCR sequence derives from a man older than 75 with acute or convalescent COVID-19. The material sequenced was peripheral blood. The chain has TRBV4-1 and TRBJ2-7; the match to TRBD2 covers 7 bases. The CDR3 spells CASSQGGGRTYEQYF. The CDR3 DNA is TGCGCCAGCAGCCAAGGCGGGGGACGGACCTACGAGCAGTACTTC.